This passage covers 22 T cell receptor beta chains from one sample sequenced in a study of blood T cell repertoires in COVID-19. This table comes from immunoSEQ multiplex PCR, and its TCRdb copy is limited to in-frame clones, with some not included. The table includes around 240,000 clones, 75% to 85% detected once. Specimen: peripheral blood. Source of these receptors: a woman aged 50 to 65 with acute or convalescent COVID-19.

The CDR3 DNA reads as TGTGCCAGCAGCTTATCGGGAGGGACCACCACTCGGGAGCAGTACTTC. Translating gives CASSLSGGTTTREQYF. V is TRBV7-6 and J is TRBJ2-7; 8 nucleotides align to TRBD2. The V gene end was trimmed by 2 bases and the J gene end by 7 bases; junction bases not matched to a gene: 13. The CDR3 length is 16 residues. CDR1 is SGHVS and CDR2 is FNYEAQ in the germline V gene.

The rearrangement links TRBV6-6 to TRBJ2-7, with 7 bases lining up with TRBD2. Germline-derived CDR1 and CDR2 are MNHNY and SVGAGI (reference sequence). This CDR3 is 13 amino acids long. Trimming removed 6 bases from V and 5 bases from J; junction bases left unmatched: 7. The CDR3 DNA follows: TGTGCCAGCAGGCGACGGGCGGGGGACGAGCAGTACTTC. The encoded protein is CASRRRAGDEQYF.

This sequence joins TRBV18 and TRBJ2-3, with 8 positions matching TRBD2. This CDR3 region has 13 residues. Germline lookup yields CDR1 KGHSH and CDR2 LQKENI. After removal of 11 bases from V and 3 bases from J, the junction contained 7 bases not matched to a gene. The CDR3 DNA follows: TGTGCCGCGGGAGGTAGCGGTACAGATACGCAGTATTTT. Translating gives CAAGGSGTDTQYF.

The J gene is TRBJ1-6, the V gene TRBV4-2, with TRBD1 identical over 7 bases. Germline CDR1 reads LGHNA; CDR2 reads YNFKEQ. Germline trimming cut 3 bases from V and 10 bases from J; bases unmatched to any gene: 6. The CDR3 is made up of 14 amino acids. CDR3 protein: CASSQETGKSPLHF. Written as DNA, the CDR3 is TGTGCCAGCAGCCAGGAGACAGGGAAATCACCCCTCCACTTT.

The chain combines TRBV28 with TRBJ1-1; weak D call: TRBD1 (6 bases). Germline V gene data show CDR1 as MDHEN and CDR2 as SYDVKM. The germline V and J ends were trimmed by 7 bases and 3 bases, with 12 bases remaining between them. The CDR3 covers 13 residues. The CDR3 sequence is CASMGGGYTEAFF. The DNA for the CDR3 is TGTGCCAGCATGGGGGGGGGCTACACTGAAGCTTTCTTT.

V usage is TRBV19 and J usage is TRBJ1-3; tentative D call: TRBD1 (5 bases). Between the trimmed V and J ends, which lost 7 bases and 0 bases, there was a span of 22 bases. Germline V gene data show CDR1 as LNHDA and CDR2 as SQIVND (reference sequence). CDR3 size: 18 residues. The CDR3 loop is CASTPDTLFSSSGNTIYF. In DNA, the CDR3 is TGTGCCAGTACTCCGGACACGCTTTTCTCTAGCTCTGGAAACACCATATATTTT.

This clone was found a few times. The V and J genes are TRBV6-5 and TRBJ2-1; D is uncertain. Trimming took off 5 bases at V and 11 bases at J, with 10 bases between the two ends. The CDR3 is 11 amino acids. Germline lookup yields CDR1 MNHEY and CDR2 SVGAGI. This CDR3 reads CASSISGKQFF. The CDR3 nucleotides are TGTGCCAGCAGTATTTCAGGCAAGCAGTTCTTC.

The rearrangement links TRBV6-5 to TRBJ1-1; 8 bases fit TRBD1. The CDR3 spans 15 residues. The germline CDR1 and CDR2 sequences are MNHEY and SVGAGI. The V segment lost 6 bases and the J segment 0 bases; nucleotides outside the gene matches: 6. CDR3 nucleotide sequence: TGTGCCAGCAGCCAGAAGGGACAGGTGAACACTGAAGCTTTCTTT. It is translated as CASSQKGQVNTEAFF.

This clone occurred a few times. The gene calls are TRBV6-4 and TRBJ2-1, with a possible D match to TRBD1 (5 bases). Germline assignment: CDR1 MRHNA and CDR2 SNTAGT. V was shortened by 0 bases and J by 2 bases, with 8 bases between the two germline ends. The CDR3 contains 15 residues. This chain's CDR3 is CASSDSAGPYNEQFF. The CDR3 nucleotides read TGTGCCAGCAGTGACTCGGCAGGGCCCTACAATGAGCAGTTCTTC.

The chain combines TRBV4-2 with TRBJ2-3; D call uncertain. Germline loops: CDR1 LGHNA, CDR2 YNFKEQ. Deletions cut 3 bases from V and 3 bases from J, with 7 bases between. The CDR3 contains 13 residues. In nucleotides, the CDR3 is TGTGCCAGCAGCCATCAGGAAACAGATACGCAGTATTTT. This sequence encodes CASSHQETDTQYF.

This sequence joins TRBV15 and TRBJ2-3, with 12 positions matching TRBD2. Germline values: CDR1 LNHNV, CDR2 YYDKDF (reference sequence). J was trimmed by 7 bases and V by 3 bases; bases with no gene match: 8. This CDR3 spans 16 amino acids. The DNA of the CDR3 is TGTGCCACCAGCAGGAGGACTAGCGGGGCATCGAATACGCAGTATTTT. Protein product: CATSRRTSGASNTQYF.

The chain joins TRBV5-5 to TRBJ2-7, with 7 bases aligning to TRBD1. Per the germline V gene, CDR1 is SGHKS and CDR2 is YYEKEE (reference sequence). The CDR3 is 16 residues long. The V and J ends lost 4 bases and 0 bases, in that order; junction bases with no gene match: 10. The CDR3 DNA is TGTGCCAGCAGCAGAGTAGCACAGGGGATCTCCTACGAGCAGTACTTC. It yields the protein CASSRVAQGISYEQYF.

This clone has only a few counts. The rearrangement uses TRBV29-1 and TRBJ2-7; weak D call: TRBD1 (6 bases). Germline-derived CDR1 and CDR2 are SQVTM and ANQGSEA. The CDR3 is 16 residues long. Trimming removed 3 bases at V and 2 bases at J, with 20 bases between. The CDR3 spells CSVEGADAPNPYEQYF. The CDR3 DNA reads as TGCAGCGTTGAGGGGGCTGACGCCCCTAATCCCTACGAGCAGTACTTC.

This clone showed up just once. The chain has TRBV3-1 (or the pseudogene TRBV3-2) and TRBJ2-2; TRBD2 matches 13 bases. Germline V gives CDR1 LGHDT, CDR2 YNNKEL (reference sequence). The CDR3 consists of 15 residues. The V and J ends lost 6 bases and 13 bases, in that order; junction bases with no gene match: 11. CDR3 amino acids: CASRRTSGGQRGLFF. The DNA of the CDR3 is TGTGCCAGCAGGAGGACTAGCGGGGGACAAAGGGGGCTGTTTTTT.

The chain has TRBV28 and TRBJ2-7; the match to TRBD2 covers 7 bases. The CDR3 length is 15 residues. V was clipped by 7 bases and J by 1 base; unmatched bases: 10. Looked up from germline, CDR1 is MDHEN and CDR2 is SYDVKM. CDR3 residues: CASKAPGGGSYEQYF. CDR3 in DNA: TGTGCCAGCAAGGCCCCTGGCGGGGGATCCTACGAGCAGTACTTC.

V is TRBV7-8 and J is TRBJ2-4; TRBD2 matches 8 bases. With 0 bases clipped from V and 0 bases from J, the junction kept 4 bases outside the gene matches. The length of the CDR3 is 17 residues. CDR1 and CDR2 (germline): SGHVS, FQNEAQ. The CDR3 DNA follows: TGTGCCAGCAGCTTAGCGCGGGGGGTAATAGCCAAAAACATTCAGTACTTC. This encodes CASSLARGVIAKNIQYF.

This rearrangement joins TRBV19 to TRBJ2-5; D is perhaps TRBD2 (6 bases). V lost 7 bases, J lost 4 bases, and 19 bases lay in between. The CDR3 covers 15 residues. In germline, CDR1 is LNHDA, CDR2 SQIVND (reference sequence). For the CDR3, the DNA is TGTGCCAGTACCCGGGGCGGGGTTCGAGGAGAGACCCAGTACTTC. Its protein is CASTRGGVRGETQYF.

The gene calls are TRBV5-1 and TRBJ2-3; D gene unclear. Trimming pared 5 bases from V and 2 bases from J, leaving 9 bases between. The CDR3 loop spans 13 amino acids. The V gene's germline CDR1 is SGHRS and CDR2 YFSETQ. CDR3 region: CASRAFFTDTQYF. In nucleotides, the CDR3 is TGCGCCAGCAGGGCTTTCTTCACAGATACGCAGTATTTT. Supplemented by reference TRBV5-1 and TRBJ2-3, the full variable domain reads KAGVTQTPRYLIKTRGQQVTLSCSPISGHRSVSWYQQTPGQGLQFLFEYFSETQRNKGNFPGRFSGRQFSNSRSEMNVSTLELGDSALYLCASRAFFTDTQYFGPGTRLTVL.

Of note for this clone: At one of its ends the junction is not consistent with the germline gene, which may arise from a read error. CDR3 DNA: TGTGCCAGCAGTTACGACAGCACCCGGGAGCTGTTTTTT. This sequence encodes CASSYDSTRELFF. V usage is TRBV6-7 and J usage is TRBJ2-2; possibly TRBD1 for D (5 bases). TRBV6-7 is classed as an ORF, of uncertain function. This CDR3 has 13 amino acids.

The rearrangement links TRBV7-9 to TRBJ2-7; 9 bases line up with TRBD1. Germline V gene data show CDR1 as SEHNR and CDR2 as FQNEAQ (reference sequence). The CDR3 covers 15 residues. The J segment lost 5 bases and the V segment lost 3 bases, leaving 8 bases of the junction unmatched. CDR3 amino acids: CASSFGTGKFNEQYF. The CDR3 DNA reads TGTGCCAGCAGCTTTGGGACAGGGAAGTTCAACGAGCAGTACTTC.

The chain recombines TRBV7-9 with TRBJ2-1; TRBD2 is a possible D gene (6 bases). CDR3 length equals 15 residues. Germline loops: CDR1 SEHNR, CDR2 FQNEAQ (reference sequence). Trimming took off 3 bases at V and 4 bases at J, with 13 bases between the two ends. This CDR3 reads CASSFGTGKYNEQFF. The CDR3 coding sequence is TGTGCCAGCAGCTTCGGGACTGGGAAGTACAATGAGCAGTTCTTC.

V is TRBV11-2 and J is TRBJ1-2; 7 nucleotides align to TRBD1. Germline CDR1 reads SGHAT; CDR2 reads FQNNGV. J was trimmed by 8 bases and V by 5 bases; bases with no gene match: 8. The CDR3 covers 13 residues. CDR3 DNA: TGTGCCAGCAGCCGCGACAGGGATGAGGGCTACACCTTC. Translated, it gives CASSRDRDEGYTF.